The present T cell receptor (beta chain) was sequenced within a study of Ad26.COV2.S vaccination and SARS-CoV-2 variants. Produced via immunoSEQ multiplex PCR; TCRdb's table is partial and in-frame only. The table includes 250,000 or so clones, around 88% detected once. Germline lookup yields CDR1 SGHNT and CDR2 YYREEE (reference sequence). The CDR3 covers 15 residues. The V segment lost 1 base and the J segment 7 bases; nucleotides outside the gene matches: 6. Documented treatment: about 20 received Ad26.COV2.S at low or high dose, single or two shots; about 5 received placebo; per-sample allocation not given. All samples were drawn on day 63, counting from the first vaccine or placebo injection.

This chain connects TRBV5-4 to TRBJ1-2; 11 nucleotides align to TRBD1. The receptor was derived from a person between 18 and 59 years old who received the Ad26.COV2.S COVID-19 vaccine or a placebo. The input for sequencing was peripheral blood, taken in a trial of Ad26.COV2.S vaccine versus placebo. This CDR3 reads CASSLWDRGSPGYTF. In DNA, the CDR3 is TGTGCCAGCAGCTTGTGGGACAGGGGGTCACCTGGCTACACCTTC.